This is a list of T cell receptor beta chains from one sample in a study of blood T cell repertoires in COVID-19. Generated by immunoSEQ multiplex PCR, the TCRdb table keeps only in-frame clones and is missing some. The data contain 200,000 to 250,000 clones, less than 85% of them singletons. Sequenced sample: peripheral blood. These receptor sequences come from an elderly woman with active or convalescent COVID-19. CDR3s include the opening cysteine and the closing phenylalanine or tryptophan. Each record gives: CDR3 protein, CDR3 DNA, D gene, J gene, clone size, V gene. D genes are given only for firm matches. Size is omitted from some rows. Given values are once, few, many or a class for expanded clones.

CASGLVAPPSGYTF TGTGCTAGTGGTTTGGTAGCCCCGCCATCGGGCTACACCTTC . TRBJ1-2 . TRBV12-5
CATSSHRVPEAFF TGTGCCACCAGCTCTCACAGGGTCCCTGAAGCTTTCTTT . TRBJ1-1 . TRBV15
CASSSPQGGKDGYTF TGTGCCAGCAGTTCCCCACAGGGGGGGAAAGATGGCTACACCTTC TRBD1 TRBJ1-2 few TRBV28
CASTEQNYGYTF TGTGCCAGCACGGAACAGAACTATGGCTACACCTTC . TRBJ1-2 . TRBV6-5
CASSIMGQGDTEAFF TGTGCCAGTAGTATAATGGGACAGGGCGACACTGAAGCTTTCTTT TRBD1 TRBJ1-1 . TRBV19
CASSSNGGQGETQYF TGCGCCAGCAGCTCGAACGGGGGACAGGGGGAGACCCAGTACTTC TRBD1 TRBJ2-5 . TRBV5-1
CASSLTYVYRERNTEAFF TGTGCCAGCAGTCTAACCTACGTATACAGGGAAAGGAACACTGAAGCTTTCTTT . TRBJ1-1 . TRBV28
CASSPDGRTEAFF TGTGCCAGCAGCCCGGACGGGAGGACTGAAGCTTTCTTT . TRBJ1-1 . TRBV3-1/TRBV3-2
CASSRPGTAFQETQYF TGTGCCAGCAGTCGTCCCGGGACAGCTTTCCAAGAGACCCAGTACTTC TRBD1 TRBJ2-5 . TRBV28
CASSQGWSSNQPQHF TGTGCCAGCAGCCAGGGGTGGTCGAGCAATCAGCCCCAGCATTTT . TRBJ1-5 . TRBV6-5
CAISQTGVGNEQFF TGTGCCATCAGCCAGACAGGGGTTGGTAATGAGCAGTTCTTC TRBD1 TRBJ2-1 few TRBV10-3
CASSQGGLGNQPQHF TGTGCCAGCAGCCAAGGGGGGCTCGGCAATCAGCCCCAGCATTTT . TRBJ1-5 . TRBV3-1/TRBV3-2
CASSSYNKEKLFF TGTGCCAGCAGTTCTTACAATAAGGAAAAACTGTTTTTT . TRBJ1-4 . TRBV28
CSARGTGEQFF TGCAGTGCTAGGGGGACAGGTGAGCAGTTCTTC TRBD1 TRBJ2-1 . TRBV20-1
CASSQDWQGGSPLHF TGTGCCAGCAGCCAAGACTGGCAGGGGGGTTCACCCCTCCACTTT TRBD1 TRBJ1-6 few TRBV14
CASSLGMTGEKLFF TGCGCCAGCAGCTTGGGGATGACAGGGGAAAAACTGTTTTTT TRBD1 TRBJ1-4 . TRBV5-1
CASSLMPSSGANVLTF TGCGCCAGCAGCTTGATGCCGAGCTCTGGGGCCAACGTCCTGACTTTC . TRBJ2-6 once TRBV5-1
CASSASGGLYNEQFF TGTGCCAGCAGTGCTAGCGGGGGGCTGTACAATGAGCAGTTCTTC TRBD2 TRBJ2-1 . TRBV2
CASRTGVAYQPQHF TGTGCCAGCAGGACAGGGGTGGCCTATCAGCCCCAGCATTTT TRBD1 TRBJ1-5 . TRBV6-5